This entry features one T cell receptor (beta chain) sequence. This specimen belongs to a study of PD-L1 blockade in urothelial cancer. Study overall: Patients had received 0 to 3 prior chemotherapy regimens. The authors examined blood 3 weeks (second dose) and 6 weeks after treatment start.

Every PCR received spiked-in synthetic TCR analog templates. Sequencing used immunoSEQ multiplex PCR; TCRdb keeps in-frame clones, though not all of them. The table includes around 80,000 clones, 91% detected once. Noted time point: peripheral blood 6 weeks after treatment start. Sequenced here: PBMCs, sampled around atezolizumab (anti-PD-L1) treatment. The clonotype was recovered from an elderly woman with urothelial cancer.

The CDR3 DNA sequence: TGTGCCATCAGTGACAATTCCGGGACAGGGGGATCCCACTATGGCTACACCTTC. The encoded protein is CAISDNSGTGGSHYGYTF. This chain uses TRBV10-3 with TRBJ1-2; 11 positions agree with TRBD1. The CDR3 is 18 amino acids. V dropped 3 bases and J dropped 3; count of bases not matched to a gene: 12. CDR1 and CDR2 (germline): ENHRY, SYGVKD.